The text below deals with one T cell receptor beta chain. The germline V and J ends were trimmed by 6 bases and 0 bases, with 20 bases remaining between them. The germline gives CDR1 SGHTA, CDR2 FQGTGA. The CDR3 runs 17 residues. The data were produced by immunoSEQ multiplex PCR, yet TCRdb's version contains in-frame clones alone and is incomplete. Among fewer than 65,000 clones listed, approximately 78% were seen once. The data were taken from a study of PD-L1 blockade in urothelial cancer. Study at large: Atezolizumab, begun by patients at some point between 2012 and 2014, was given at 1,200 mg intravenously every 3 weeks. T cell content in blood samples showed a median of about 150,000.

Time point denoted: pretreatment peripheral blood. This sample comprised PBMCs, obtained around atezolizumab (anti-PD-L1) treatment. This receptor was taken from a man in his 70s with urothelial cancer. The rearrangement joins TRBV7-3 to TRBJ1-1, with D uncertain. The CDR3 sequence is CASRLSTLEGMNTEAFF. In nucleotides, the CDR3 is TGTGCCAGCAGACTATCGACCCTGGAGGGTATGAACACTGAAGCTTTCTTT.